The 17 T cell receptor beta chains below all came from one sample that was sequenced in a study of T cell responses to AZD1222 COVID-19 vaccine. Profiling relied on immunoSEQ multiplex PCR, and the TCRdb table lists in-frame clones only, not all of them. The sample carries roughly 120,000 clones, roughly 84% recorded once. The sample was peripheral blood, taken 28 days after the second AZD1222 dose. The receptors were gathered from an adult who received the AZD1222 COVID-19 vaccine.

The chain employs TRBV28 and TRBJ2-2, with D perhaps given as TRBD1 or TRBD2 (5 bases each). CDR3 length: 17 residues. Germline V CDR1 and CDR2: MDHEN, SYDVKM. V was clipped by 3 bases and J by 8 bases, with 22 bases between them. In nucleotides, the CDR3 is TGTGCCAGCAGTTTTAGTCTTACGGGGCCGGTGGTAGGGGAGCTGTTTTTT. Protein product: CASSFSLTGPVVGELFF.

J is TRBJ1-5 and V is TRBV21-1. TRBV21-1 is a recognized pseudogene. CDR3 length equals 16 residues. The DNA for the CDR3 is TGTGCCAGCAGCTTCCCCGGGCTCAGTGGCAATCAGCCCCAGCATTTT. It encodes CASSFPGLSGNQPQHF.

The chain joins TRBV10-2 to TRBJ1-1; D is undetermined. Germline CDR1 and CDR2: WSHSY and SAAADI. V lost 2 bases and J 5 bases, leaving 3 bases between the germline ends. CDR3 length: 11 amino acids. The CDR3 here is CASSERTEAFF. CDR3 nucleotide sequence: TGCGCCAGCAGTGAGAGGACTGAAGCTTTCTTT.

This clone was seen just once. Other DNA sequences from this sample encode an identical CDR3 as well. The genes are TRBV18 and TRBJ2-5; no firm D call. V lost 3 bases, J lost 5 bases, and 4 bases lay in between. This CDR3 has 11 residues. Germline values: CDR1 KGHSH, CDR2 LQKENI. CDR3 amino acids: CASSPGETQYF. In DNA form, the CDR3 reads TGTGCCAGCTCACCGGGTGAGACCCAGTACTTC.

This rearrangement joins TRBV5-1 to TRBJ2-7; D tentatively fits TRBD1 or TRBD2 (5 bases each). The ends were cut back, 2 bases at V and 3 bases at J, with 9 bases in the middle. The CDR3 covers 13 residues. Germline CDR1 and CDR2: SGHRS and YFSETQ. The CDR3 sequence: CASSFGTGYEQYF. The CDR3 DNA reads as TGCGCCAGCAGCTTTGGGACGGGCTACGAGCAGTACTTC.

This clone turned up a few times. The chain uses TRBV11-2 and TRBJ2-5; unclear D gene. In germline, CDR1 is SGHAT, CDR2 FQNNGV. V lost 5 bases and J lost 5, with 9 bases in between. The CDR3 length is 12 residues. Here the CDR3 reads CASSLFAETQYF. Written as DNA, the CDR3 is TGTGCCAGCAGCCTCTTTGCCGAGACCCAGTACTTC.

The chain uses TRBV30 and TRBJ2-5, with TRBD2 as a possible D gene (5 bases). V was pared by 0 bases and J by 5 bases, with 10 bases between. Germline CDR1 reads GTSNPN; CDR2 reads SVGIG (reference sequence). The CDR3 runs to 13 residues. The CDR3 nucleotides are TGTGCCTGGAGTGTACGGGAACGGGAGACCCAGTACTTC. As protein: CAWSVRERETQYF. The whole variable domain, remainder taken from reference TRBV30 and TRBJ2-5, is SQTIHQWPATLVQPVGSPLSLECTVEGTSNPNLYWYRQAAGRGLQLLFYSVGIGQISSEVPQNLSASRPQDRQFILSSKKLLLSDSGFYLCAWSVRERETQYFGPGTRLLVL.

The V and J genes are TRBV7-2 and TRBJ2-2, with 7 nucleotides matching TRBD1. V dropped 5 bases and J dropped 1; count of bases not matched to a gene: 7. The CDR3 consists of 16 residues. The germline V gene encodes CDR1 SGHTA and CDR2 FQGNSA. The chain's CDR3 is CASSTSGTVNTGELFF. CDR3 coding DNA: TGTGCCAGCAGCACCAGTGGGACAGTGAACACCGGGGAGCTGTTTTTT.

CDR3 nucleotides: TGTGCTAGTGGCGTCGGGGACAGCAACACCGGGGAGCTGTTTTTT. It yields the protein CASGVGDSNTGELFF. This chain uses TRBV12-5 with TRBJ2-2, with 7 bases identical to TRBD1. The length of the CDR3 is 15 residues. Looked up from germline, CDR1 is LGHNT and CDR2 is FRNRAP. V trimming: 6 bases; J trimming: 2 bases; junction bases outside the gene matches: 6.

The chain is built from TRBV28 and TRBJ2-7; tentatively, D is TRBD1 (6 bases). This CDR3 is 14 amino acids long. The V end lost 6 bases, the J end lost 4 bases, and 16 bases lay between the germline ends. From germline, CDR1 is MDHEN and CDR2 SYDVKM. CDR3 region: CASSPRTARYEQYF. The CDR3 coding sequence is TGTGCCAGCAGCCCCAGGACAGCGAGATACGAGCAGTACTTC.

This chain uses TRBV7-2 with TRBJ1-6; D perhaps matches TRBD1 (5 bases). The CDR3 length is 16 residues. Germline V gives CDR1 SGHTA, CDR2 FQGNSA. V was clipped by 2 bases and J by 6 bases, with 14 bases between them. The chain's CDR3 is CASSLSPRGGNSPLHF. Written as DNA, the CDR3 is TGTGCCAGCAGCTTAAGCCCGCGGGGGGGTAATTCACCCCTCCACTTT. Full variable domain (missing parts from reference TRBV7-2 and TRBJ1-6): GAGVSQSPSNKVTEKGKDVELRCDPISGHTALYWYRQSLGQGLEFLIYFQGNSAPDKSGLPSDRFSAERTGGSVSTLTIQRTQQEDSAVYLCASSLSPRGGNSPLHFGNGTRLTVT.

The rearrangement joins TRBV5-1 to TRBJ2-5, with a weak D call TRBD1 (6 bases). The CDR3 extends over 13 amino acids. V was shortened by 6 bases and J by 4 bases, with 13 bases between the two germline ends. From germline, CDR1 is SGHRS and CDR2 YFSETQ. The chain's CDR3 is CASKIGQPETQYF. In DNA form, the CDR3 reads TGCGCCAGCAAGATCGGACAGCCAGAGACCCAGTACTTC.

V usage is TRBV4-2 and J usage is TRBJ2-7, with TRBD2 as a possible D gene (5 bases). The germline V gene has CDR1 LGHNA and CDR2 YNFKEQ. The CDR3 spans 15 residues. Trimming pared 0 bases from V and 3 bases from J, leaving 12 bases between. Here the CDR3 DNA reads TGTGCCAGCAGCCAAGATAGAAGCGGAAACTACGAGCAGTACTTC. Its protein is CASSQDRSGNYEQYF.

This clone turned up a few times. V gene TRBV3-1 (or the pseudogene TRBV3-2) combines with J gene TRBJ2-2; D not resolved. Germline values: CDR1 LGHDT, CDR2 YNNKEL (reference sequence). The CDR3 sequence is 16 residues long. Trimming left V 3 bases short and J 8 bases short, with 19 bases between. The CDR3 is CASSHSWRSERGELFF. CDR3 in DNA: TGTGCCAGCAGCCACTCCTGGAGATCCGAGCGAGGGGAGCTGTTTTTT.

The V call is TRBV7-3, the J call TRBJ2-3; D not certain. Trimming pared 6 bases from V and 2 bases from J, leaving 12 bases between. Germline CDR1 and CDR2: SGHTA and FQGTGA. CDR3 size: 14 residues. CDR3 nucleotide sequence: TGTGCCAGCAGTCGCCGGCAAGTCACAGATACGCAGTATTTT. This sequence encodes CASSRRQVTDTQYF.

The CDR3, as DNA: TGTGCCGGGGGACTAGGGACTCCGACCCAGTACTTC. Encoded protein: CAGGLGTPTQYF. J is TRBJ2-5 and V is TRBV2; 8 bases are shared with TRBD2. The germline CDR1 and CDR2 sequences are SNHLY and FYNNEI. The junction had 9 bases not matched to a gene; V was cut back by 11 bases and J by 7 bases. This CDR3 has 12 residues.

The V and J genes are TRBV25-1 and TRBJ1-2; 7 bases are a match to TRBD1. The CDR3 contains 12 residues. The trim removed 4 bases at V and 8 bases at J, leaving 4 bases unmatched. Germline-derived CDR1 and CDR2 are MGHDK and SYGVNS. The CDR3 region has the DNA TGTGCCAGCAGTGGAGGGGGCTGGGGCTACACCTTC. Protein: CASSGGGWGYTF.